The 27 T cell receptor beta chains below all came from one sample that was sequenced in a study of cytomegalovirus exposure and HLA in healthy donors. The PCR contained 60 Vbeta and 13 Jbeta primers. Measured with immunoSEQ multiplex PCR; TCRdb has only the in-frame clones, and not every one. This table has about 140,000 clones, 68% appearing once. Sequenced: PBMCs. These receptors all stem from a man in his 60s in good health and CMV-seronegative.

This chain connects TRBV4-2 to TRBJ2-7; 8 bases align to TRBD2. The CDR3 contains 15 residues. Germline V gene lookup returns CDR1 LGHNA and CDR2 YNFKEQ. V was pared by 1 base and J by 7 bases, with 9 bases of the junction left unmatched. The CDR3 loop is CASSQVEAGVVEQYF. The CDR3 nucleotides are TGTGCCAGCAGCCAAGTTGAAGCGGGAGTTGTAGAGCAGTACTTC.

The chain has TRBV19 and TRBJ2-2, with 12 bases aligning to TRBD2. Trimming took 3 bases from V and 13 from J; bases not matched to a gene: 15. This CDR3 spans 17 amino acids. Looked up from germline, CDR1 is LNHDA and CDR2 is SQIVND (reference sequence). The CDR3 region is CASSIPGLAGLFRGLFF. In DNA form, the CDR3 reads TGTGCCAGTAGTATTCCCGGACTAGCGGGATTATTTAGGGGGCTGTTTTTT.

This clone was found once. The chain carries TRBV28 and TRBJ1-2, with 8 bases identical to TRBD1. The CDR3 is 14 amino acids. Germline loops: CDR1 MDHEN, CDR2 SYDVKM. With V trimmed by 3 bases and J by 7 bases, 7 bases remained unmatched. The CDR3 DNA reads TGTGCCAGCAGTTTGCAGGGGGCCCCCCGTGGCTACACCTTC. Residues: CASSLQGAPRGYTF.

This chain joins TRBV10-3 and TRBJ2-1; possible D gene TRBD1, 6 bases. CDR1 and CDR2 from the germline V gene are ENHRY and SYGVKD. This CDR3 has 11 residues. V was cut by 9 bases and J by 8 bases, with 11 bases left in between. CDR3 nucleotides: TGTGCCATATCTGGGGGCTATGAGCAGTTCTTC. This encodes CAISGGYEQFF.

This chain joins TRBV6-6 and TRBJ2-7; TRBD2 matches 10 bases. The CDR3 contains 16 residues. CDR1 and CDR2 (germline): MNHNY, SVGAGI (reference sequence). With V trimmed by 5 bases and J by 3 bases, 10 bases remained unmatched. The CDR3 reads CASSVQEASGSYEQYF. CDR3 bases: TGTGCCAGCAGTGTTCAAGAGGCTAGCGGGAGCTACGAGCAGTACTTC.

A note on this clone: One end of the junction varies from germline; a read error may be responsible. V is TRBV6-6 and J is TRBJ2-7, with 9 nucleotides matching TRBD1. Germline V gene data show CDR1 as MNHNY and CDR2 as SVGAGI (reference sequence). This CDR3 contains 16 residues. CDR3 amino acids: CASSNSGQGAAYEQYF. The CDR3 bases are TGTGCCAGCAGTAACTCGGGACAGGGAGCAGCCTACGAGCAGTACTTC.

The chain recombines TRBV11-2 with TRBJ2-2; D possibly corresponds to TRBD1 (5 bases). The ends were cut back, 3 bases at V and 3 bases at J, with 5 bases in the middle. Germline V gene data show CDR1 as SGHAT and CDR2 as FQNNGV. This CDR3 is built from 13 residues. As DNA, the CDR3 is TGTGCCAGCAGCTTGACAGACACCGGGGAGCTGTTTTTT. Residues: CASSLTDTGELFF.

This rearrangement joins TRBV5-4 to TRBJ1-2, with D perhaps matching TRBD1 (5 bases). V lost 0 bases and J lost 3, with 12 bases in between. The CDR3 is made up of 15 amino acids. The germline V gene has CDR1 SGHNT and CDR2 YYREEE (reference sequence). The chain's CDR3 is CASSLVARAHYGYTF. The CDR3 coding sequence is TGTGCCAGCAGCTTGGTCGCCAGGGCCCACTATGGCTACACCTTC.

To note about this clone: Its ends do not fully match the called genes, so a read error is possible. The same CDR3 also results from other DNA sequences found in this sample. The V call is TRBV5-1, the J call TRBJ1-6; D is ambiguous. There are 16 residues in the CDR3. CDR1 is SGHRS and CDR2 is YFSETQ in the germline V gene. The CDR3 coding sequence is TGCGCCAGCAGCGCCACCCGCAGCGGGTATAATTCACCCCTCCACTTC. The encoded protein is CASSATRSGYNSPLHF.

This clone was picked up one time. The gene calls are TRBV29-1 and TRBJ2-1; 9 positions match TRBD2. The CDR3 covers 17 residues. Germline-derived CDR1 and CDR2 are SQVTM and ANQGSEA. With 4 bases clipped from V and 6 bases from J, the junction kept 16 bases outside the gene matches. In DNA form, the CDR3 reads TGCAGCGTTGCCATGCGACTAGCGGCCCCAAAAGGCAATGAGCAGTTCTTC. Its protein is CSVAMRLAAPKGNEQFF.

This clone was counted a few times. The chain employs TRBV28 and TRBJ1-6; possibly TRBD1 for D (6 bases). Germline V CDR1 and CDR2: MDHEN, SYDVKM. This CDR3 has 15 residues. Trimming removed 5 bases at V and 12 bases at J, with 20 bases between. The CDR3 loop reads CASSLVGAGVRPLHF. CDR3 DNA: TGTGCCAGCAGTCTAGTGGGGGCGGGGGTACGACCCCTCCACTTT.

The chain links TRBV5-1 to TRBJ2-3; possibly TRBD2 for D (5 bases). CDR1 and CDR2 from the germline V gene are SGHRS and YFSETQ. The V gene lost 2 bases and the J gene lost 5 bases, with 12 bases spanning the gap. This CDR3 spans 14 amino acids. CDR3 sequence reads: CASSLLVDRDTQYF. CDR3 bases: TGCGCCAGCAGCTTACTAGTTGATAGAGATACGCAGTATTTT.

The chain links TRBV4-2 to TRBJ1-4; a weak D match, TRBD1 (5 bases). Germline assignment: CDR1 LGHNA and CDR2 YNFKEQ. V was cut by 0 bases and J by 5 bases, with 19 bases left in between. The CDR3 has 18 amino acids. As DNA, the CDR3 is TGTGCCAGCAGCCAAGATGCTTGGAGACAGCGAACGAATGAAAAACTGTTTTTT. It translates to CASSQDAWRQRTNEKLFF.

The chain carries TRBV5-8 and TRBJ2-2, with 9 bases lining up with TRBD1. Germline assignment: CDR1 SGHTS and CDR2 YDEGEE. The CDR3 extends over 17 amino acids. V was clipped by 2 bases and J by 9 bases; unmatched bases: 14. As DNA, the CDR3 is TGTGCCAGCAGCTTCCCCTTTCGACAGGGGGGTGTACGGGAGCTGTTTTTT. It specifies CASSFPFRQGGVRELFF.

This clone was recorded a few times. This rearrangement joins TRBV28 to TRBJ2-1; TRBD1 is a possible D gene (6 bases). V gave up 7 bases and J gave up 7 bases, with 11 bases separating them. In germline, CDR1 is MDHEN, CDR2 SYDVKM. This CDR3 is 12 amino acids long. CDR3 DNA: TGTGCCAGCATCAAGGGGGAAAATGAGCAGTTCTTC. This sequence encodes CASIKGENEQFF.

The rearrangement joins TRBV29-1 to TRBJ1-1; no clear D gene. The V end lost 4 bases, the J end lost 3 bases, and 9 bases lay between the germline ends. CDR1 is SQVTM and CDR2 is ANQGSEA in the germline V gene. This CDR3 region has 12 residues. This CDR3 reads CSVGGVYTEAFF. The CDR3 DNA reads as TGCAGCGTTGGGGGAGTTTACACTGAAGCTTTCTTT.

The chain is built from TRBV7-2 and TRBJ2-7; D not resolved. V gave up 5 bases and J gave up 3 bases, with 14 bases separating them. The CDR3 has 14 residues. Germline V gives CDR1 SGHTA, CDR2 FQGNSA. The CDR3 DNA reads as TGTGCCAGCAGCCTCGCGTCCCGAGACTACGAGCAGTACTTC. It specifies CASSLASRDYEQYF.

The CDR3 sequence is CASSQASEQYF. The CDR3 DNA reads TGTGCCAGCAGCCAGGCCAGCGAGCAGTACTTC. The V gene is TRBV14, the J gene TRBJ2-7; D call uncertain. The CDR3 totals 11 residues. The germline V gene has CDR1 SGHDN and CDR2 FVKESK. Between the trimmed V and J ends, which lost 3 bases and 6 bases, there was a span of 6 bases.

V is TRBV5-4 and J is TRBJ1-3; D is ambiguous. The CDR3 length is 15 residues. The V and J ends lost 4 bases and 0 bases respectively, with 11 bases between them. Germline V gene data show CDR1 as SGHNT and CDR2 as YYREEE (reference sequence). CDR3 residues: CASSPGGDSGNTIYF. The CDR3 DNA sequence: TGTGCCAGCAGCCCGGGCGGGGACTCTGGAAACACCATATATTTT.

With regard to this clone: A junction boundary mismatches the germline segment, possibly from a read error. The chain carries TRBV9 and TRBJ1-1; perhaps TRBD1 as D (5 bases). This CDR3 has 13 amino acids. Germline V CDR1 and CDR2: SGDLS, YYNGEE. CDR3: CTSSVSGIAEAFF. The CDR3 DNA is TGTACCAGCAGCGTCTCAGGGATCGCTGAAGCTTTCTTT.

The chain is built from TRBV27 and TRBJ1-1; 7 bases map to TRBD1. V trimming: 3 bases; J trimming: 4 bases; junction bases outside the gene matches: 8. The germline V gene has CDR1 MNHEY and CDR2 SMNVEV (reference sequence). The CDR3 has 15 residues. Here the CDR3 DNA reads TGTGCCAGCAGTTTGGGGGTACAGGGGACCACTGAAGCTTTCTTT. Its protein product is CASSLGVQGTTEAFF.

The chain is built from TRBV6-4 and TRBJ1-1; D perhaps matches TRBD1 (6 bases). The germline gives CDR1 MRHNA, CDR2 SNTAGT. The CDR3 consists of 15 residues. The V end lost 3 bases, the J end lost 3 bases, and 14 bases lay between the germline ends. The CDR3 nucleotides read TGTGCCAGCAGTGAAGTGTGGGGGCCGGACACTGAAGCTTTCTTT. This sequence encodes CASSEVWGPDTEAFF.

Of note for this clone: The junction departs from the called germline gene at one end, perhaps through a read error. The V call is TRBV28, the J call TRBJ2-1; D gene ambiguous. The CDR3 is made up of 12 amino acids. Germline V gene data show CDR1 as MDHEN and CDR2 as SYDVKM. CDR3 in amino acids: CASNLPRNEQFF. The CDR3 DNA sequence: TGTGCCAGCAATTTACCTAGGAATGAGCAGTTCTTC.

The chain employs TRBV4-1 and TRBJ2-5, with D tentatively TRBD2 (6 bases). V was pared by 0 bases and J by 5 bases, with 19 bases between. The CDR3 has 17 amino acids. Germline V gene sequence: CDR1 MGHRA, CDR2 YSYEKL. The CDR3 reads CASSQELAGNFGETQYF. CDR3 nucleotide sequence: TGCGCCAGCAGCCAAGAACTGGCGGGAAACTTCGGCGAGACCCAGTACTTC.

The rearrangement links TRBV28 to TRBJ2-3; TRBD2 matches at 8 bases. The CDR3 totals 16 residues. CDR1 and CDR2 from the germline V gene are MDHEN and SYDVKM. The V segment lost 6 bases and the J segment 6 bases; nucleotides outside the gene matches: 14. The CDR3 coding sequence is TGTGCCAGCAGCTCCGCCGGGACTAGGGTAACCGATACGCAGTATTTT. This codes for CASSSAGTRVTDTQYF.

This clone has only a few counts. This chain links TRBV5-1 with TRBJ2-2, with D perhaps matching TRBD2 (5 bases). This CDR3 region has 17 residues. Germline V CDR1 and CDR2: SGHRS, YFSETQ. The ends were cut back, 4 bases at V and 3 bases at J, with 19 bases in the middle. CDR3 DNA sequence: TGCGCCAGCAGCCCCTCTAGCCCCCCTCGGGACACCGGGGAGCTGTTTTTT. It codes for CASSPSSPPRDTGELFF.

V usage is TRBV5-4 and J usage is TRBJ2-1, with D possibly TRBD2 on 5 matching bases. Trimming cost V 0 bases and J 0 bases, with 10 bases left between them. CDR1 SGHNT and CDR2 YYREEE come from the germline V gene (reference sequence). The CDR3 sequence is 16 residues long. In DNA, the CDR3 is TGTGCCAGCAGCTTGGATAGCGAAAGCTCCTACAATGAGCAGTTCTTC. Amino acid sequence: CASSLDSESSYNEQFF.